One and the same sample provided the 15 T cell receptor beta chains below, sequenced in a study of cytomegalovirus exposure and HLA in healthy donors. Primers included in the PCR were 60 Vbeta and 13 Jbeta primers. Generated by immunoSEQ multiplex PCR, the TCRdb table keeps only in-frame clones and is missing some. The table has hundreds of thousands of clones, about 89% seen once. The specimen was PBMCs. These receptors were collected from a woman between 18 and 30 years old in good health and CMV-seronegative.

V and J are TRBV6-1 and TRBJ2-5; 10 nucleotides agree with TRBD1. V trimming: 4 bases; J trimming: 3 bases; junction bases outside the gene matches: 2. This CDR3 is built from 14 residues. CDR1 is MNHNS and CDR2 is SASEGT in the germline V gene. The CDR3 reads CASSAGTGEETQYF. The DNA for the CDR3 is TGTGCCAGCAGTGCCGGGACAGGGGAAGAGACCCAGTACTTC.

This clone was counted once. The rearrangement joins TRBV13 to TRBJ2-6, with 9 bases matching TRBD1. The trim removed 1 base at V and 1 base at J, leaving 8 bases unmatched. The CDR3 consists of 19 residues. Germline V CDR1 and CDR2: PRHDT, FYEKMQ (reference sequence). The CDR3 sequence is CASSLDRDRVGSGANVLTF. In DNA form, the CDR3 reads TGTGCCAGCAGCTTAGACCGGGACAGGGTTGGTTCTGGGGCCAACGTCCTGACTTTC.

This sequence joins TRBV6-5 and TRBJ2-3; D perhaps matches TRBD1 (6 bases). Germline values: CDR1 MNHEY, CDR2 SVGAGI. The length of the CDR3 is 15 residues. V was shortened by 5 bases and J by 4 bases, with 16 bases between the two germline ends. The CDR3 region has the DNA TGTGCCAGCAGTCCCCGGGACACCCTCCCAGATACGCAGTATTTT. The encoded protein is CASSPRDTLPDTQYF.

The rearrangement uses TRBV19 and TRBJ2-7, with D tentatively TRBD2 (5 bases). With 3 bases removed from V and 6 bases from J, the gap between germline ends came to 9 bases. This CDR3 contains 12 residues. Germline CDR1 and CDR2: LNHDA and SQIVND (reference sequence). CDR3 coding DNA: TGTGCCAGTAGTATCGAGAGCGGCGAGCAGTACTTC. Protein product: CASSIESGEQYF.

This chain joins TRBV6-5 and TRBJ2-5; 9 bases agree with TRBD2. The CDR3 extends over 15 amino acids. After removal of 0 bases from V and 4 bases from J, the junction contained 3 bases not matched to a gene. Germline CDR1 reads MNHEY; CDR2 reads SVGAGI. The DNA for the CDR3 is TGTGCCAGCAGTTACTCGGGCGGGAGGGGAGAGACCCAGTACTTC. The encoded protein is CASSYSGGRGETQYF.

CDR3 residues: CASSAGLAGRPDTQYF. DNA of the CDR3: TGTGCCAGCAGCGCCGGACTAGCGGGACGGCCAGATACGCAGTATTTT. V usage is TRBV9 and J usage is TRBJ2-3, with 12 bases lining up with TRBD2. CDR1 is SGDLS, CDR2 YYNGEE, per germline. J gave up 4 bases and V 3 bases, and 6 bases lay outside the gene matches. This CDR3 region has 16 residues.

The genes are TRBV20-1 and TRBJ2-5; D unresolved. V was clipped by 3 bases and J by 7 bases, with 6 bases between them. The CDR3 is 10 amino acids. Germline V gene data show CDR1 as DFQATT and CDR2 as SNEGSKA (reference sequence). The CDR3 loop is CSASYWTQYF. The CDR3 DNA is TGCAGTGCTAGTTATTGGACCCAGTACTTC.

A few counts support this clone. The chain joins TRBV7-9 to TRBJ2-1, with 7 bases fitting TRBD1. CDR3 length equals 17 residues. Per the germline V gene, CDR1 is SEHNR and CDR2 is FQNEAQ (reference sequence). Germline trimming cut 4 bases from V and 7 bases from J; bases unmatched to any gene: 16. CDR3 sequence (DNA): TGTGCCAGCAGCTGGGGTGGGGTCCGGGACAGAAGAAATGAGCAGTTCTTC. Amino acids: CASSWGGVRDRRNEQFF.

This chain links TRBV19 with TRBJ2-7; possibly TRBD1 for D (5 bases). CDR3 size: 15 residues. The germline gives CDR1 LNHDA, CDR2 SQIVND (reference sequence). V lost 1 base, J lost 0 bases, and 10 bases lay in between. The CDR3 here is CASSIAARDSYEQYF. The CDR3 coding sequence is TGTGCCAGTAGTATAGCAGCCAGGGACTCCTACGAGCAGTACTTC.

CDR3 in amino acids: CASINGGAGQETQYF. The CDR3 nucleotides are TGCGCCAGCATTAACGGGGGGGCCGGTCAAGAGACCCAGTACTTC. The chain recombines TRBV10-2 with TRBJ2-5, with TRBD2 identical over 8 bases. The length of the CDR3 is 15 residues. Germline V gives CDR1 WSHSY, CDR2 SAAADI. V trimming: 7 bases; J trimming: 2 bases; junction bases outside the gene matches: 9.

The chain recombines TRBV5-1 with TRBJ1-1, with D maybe TRBD1 (5 bases). The germline CDR1 and CDR2 sequences are SGHRS and YFSETQ. V lost 1 base and J 3 bases, leaving 16 bases between the germline ends. The CDR3 totals 16 residues. CDR3 amino acids: CASSLFLPKGYTEAFF. The CDR3 coding sequence is TGCGCCAGCAGCTTGTTTCTCCCAAAGGGGTACACTGAAGCTTTCTTT.

The gene calls are TRBV6-6 and TRBJ1-2; weak D call: TRBD1 (6 bases). V was shortened by 5 bases and J by 3 bases, with 10 bases between the two germline ends. Germline assignment: CDR1 MNHNY and CDR2 SVGAGI (reference sequence). This CDR3 region has 13 residues. The CDR3 protein is CASSRGGDYGYTF. The CDR3 nucleotides are TGTGCCAGCAGTAGGGGGGGTGACTATGGCTACACCTTC.

The chain carries TRBV30 and TRBJ1-2; D may be TRBD1 (6 bases). Germline V CDR1 and CDR2: GTSNPN, SVGIG (reference sequence). The CDR3 is made up of 12 amino acids. V was cut by 1 base and J by 8 bases, with 11 bases left in between. CDR3 DNA sequence: TGTGCCTGGAGTGATTACAGGGCAGGCTACACCTTC. This sequence encodes CAWSDYRAGYTF. Full variable domain (missing parts from reference TRBV30 and TRBJ1-2): SQTIHQWPATLVQPVGSPLSLECTVEGTSNPNLYWYRQAAGRGLQLLFYSVGIGQISSEVPQNLSASRPQDRQFILSSKKLLLSDSGFYLCAWSDYRAGYTFGSGTRLTVV.

This rearrangement joins TRBV10-2 to TRBJ1-5; D is ambiguous. The CDR3 covers 12 residues. Trimming took off 0 bases at V and 6 bases at J, with 3 bases between the two ends. Germline CDR1 is WSHSY and CDR2 is SAAADI. The CDR3 reads CASSESSQPQHF. The DNA of the CDR3 is TGCGCCAGCAGTGAGTCGAGTCAGCCCCAGCATTTT.

The chain has TRBV5-4 and TRBJ2-7; D perhaps matches TRBD1 (6 bases). The ends were cut back, 4 bases at V and 2 bases at J, with 13 bases in the middle. This CDR3 is 14 amino acids long. Per germline, CDR1 SGHNT and CDR2 YYREEE (reference sequence). DNA for the CDR3: TGTGCCAGCAGCATAGGGGACAACGCCTACGAGCAGTACTTC. Its translation is CASSIGDNAYEQYF.